This TCR beta chain comes out of a study of blood T cells in healthy people across ages. Study-level results: Estimates drawn from one million T cells were deemed to understate diversity. Conclusively comparing naive with antigen-experienced cells was impossible with unsorted PBMCs.

A second PCR of about 7 to 11 cycles used a sample-barcoded 5' primer and a J-beta primer mix. TCRdb reanalysed the 5' RACE reads using MiXCR and keeps one entry per CDR3 protein. The sample has hundreds of thousands of distinct CDR3 sequences; more than 40% are singletons. With regard to this clonotype: The antigen remains undetermined.

Germline CDR1 DFQATT, CDR2 SNEGSKA (reference sequence). Trimming took 4 bases from V and 0 from J; bases not matched to a gene: 3. The CDR3 runs 17 residues. Each of the donors had around 10 milliliters of peripheral blood drawn into EDTA-treated Vacutainer tubes. A minimum of 6 micrograms of total RNA was extracted per sample. This receptor was identified in a woman aged 55-70 years in good health. The J gene is TRBJ2-2, the V gene TRBV20-1; 15 positions match TRBD2. Source material: blood. The CDR3 nucleotides are TGCAGTGCTACTTGGACTAGCGGGAGGGCGAACACCGGGGAGCTGTTTTTT. Translated: CSATWTSGRANTGELFF.